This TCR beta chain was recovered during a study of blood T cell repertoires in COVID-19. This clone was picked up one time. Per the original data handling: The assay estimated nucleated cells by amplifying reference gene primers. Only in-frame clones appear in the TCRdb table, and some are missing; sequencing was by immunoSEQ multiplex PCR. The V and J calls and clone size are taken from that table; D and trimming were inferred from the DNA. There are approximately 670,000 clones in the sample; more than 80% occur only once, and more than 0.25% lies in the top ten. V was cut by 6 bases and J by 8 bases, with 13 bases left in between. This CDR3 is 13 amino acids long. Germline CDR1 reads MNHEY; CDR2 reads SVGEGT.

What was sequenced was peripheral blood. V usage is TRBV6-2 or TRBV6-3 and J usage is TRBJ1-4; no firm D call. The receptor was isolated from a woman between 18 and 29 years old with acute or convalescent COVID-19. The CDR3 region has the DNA TGTGCCAGCAGCGTGGGATGGAGGGAAAAACTGTTTTTT. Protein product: CASSVGWREKLFF.